The clone carrying this T cell receptor beta chain came up once. Sequencing used immunoSEQ multiplex PCR; TCRdb keeps in-frame clones, though not all of them. The sample shows around 70,000 clones, 80% to 90% of them seen only once. These data come from a study of OX40 agonist ivuxolimab in advanced cancers. Turning to the study itself: Hepatocellular carcinoma, melanoma, renal cell or head and neck cancer occurred in dose-escalation patients.

Germline assignment: CDR1 LNHDA and CDR2 SQIVND (reference sequence). V shed 2 bases and J 1 base; nucleotides not matched to a gene: 5. This CDR3 has 17 residues. The sample here was CD4+ or CD8+ T cells sorted from blood, taken in a trial of the OX40 agonist ivuxolimab. The chain carries TRBV19 and TRBJ2-3; 11 bases align to TRBD2. This TCR came from an adult with an advanced solid tumor such as melanoma, head and neck, liver or kidney cancer. The CDR3 here is CASSISRGLAGTDTQYF. For the CDR3, the DNA is TGTGCCAGTAGTATATCCCGGGGACTAGCGGGCACAGATACGCAGTATTTT.